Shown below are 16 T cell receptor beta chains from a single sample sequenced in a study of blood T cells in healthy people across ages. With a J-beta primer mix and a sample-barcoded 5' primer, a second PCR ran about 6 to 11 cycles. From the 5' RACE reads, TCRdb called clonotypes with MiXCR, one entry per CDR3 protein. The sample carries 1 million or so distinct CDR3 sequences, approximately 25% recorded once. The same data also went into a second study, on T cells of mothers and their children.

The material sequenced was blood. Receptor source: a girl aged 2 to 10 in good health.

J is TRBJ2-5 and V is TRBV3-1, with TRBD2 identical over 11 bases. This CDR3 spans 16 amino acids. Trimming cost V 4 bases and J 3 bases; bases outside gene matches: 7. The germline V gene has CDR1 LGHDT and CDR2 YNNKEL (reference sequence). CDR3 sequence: CASSRGLAVSEETQYF. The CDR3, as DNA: TGTGCCAGCAGCCGGGGACTAGCGGTTTCAGAAGAGACCCAGTACTTC.

The CDR3: CASSPVFNQPQHF. As DNA, the CDR3 is TGTGCCAGCAGCCCCGTGTTCAATCAGCCCCAGCATTTT. The rearrangement uses TRBV5-5 and TRBJ1-5; D gene uncertain. Germline V lookup: CDR1 SGHKS, CDR2 YYEKEE (reference sequence). The CDR3 sequence is 13 residues long. V shed 4 bases and J shed 3 bases, with 8 bases lying between them.

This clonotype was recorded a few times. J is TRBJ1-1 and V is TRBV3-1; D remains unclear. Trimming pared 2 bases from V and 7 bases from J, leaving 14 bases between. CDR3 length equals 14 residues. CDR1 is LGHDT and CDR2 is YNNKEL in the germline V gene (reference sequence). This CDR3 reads CASSQPPEQNEAFF. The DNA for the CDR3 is TGTGCCAGCAGCCAACCCCCGGAACAGAATGAAGCTTTCTTT.

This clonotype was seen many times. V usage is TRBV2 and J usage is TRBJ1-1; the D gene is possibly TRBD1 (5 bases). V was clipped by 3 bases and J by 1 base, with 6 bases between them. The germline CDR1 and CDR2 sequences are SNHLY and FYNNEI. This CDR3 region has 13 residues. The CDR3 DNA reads TGTGCCAGCAGTGAGGGGCGGAACACTGAAGCTTTCTTT. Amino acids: CASSEGRNTEAFF.

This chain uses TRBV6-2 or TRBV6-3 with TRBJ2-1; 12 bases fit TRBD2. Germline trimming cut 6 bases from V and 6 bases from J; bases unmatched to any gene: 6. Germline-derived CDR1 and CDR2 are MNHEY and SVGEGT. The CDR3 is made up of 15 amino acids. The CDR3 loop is CASRPLAGGANEQFF. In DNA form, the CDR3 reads TGTGCCAGCAGACCCCTAGCGGGAGGGGCCAATGAGCAGTTCTTC.

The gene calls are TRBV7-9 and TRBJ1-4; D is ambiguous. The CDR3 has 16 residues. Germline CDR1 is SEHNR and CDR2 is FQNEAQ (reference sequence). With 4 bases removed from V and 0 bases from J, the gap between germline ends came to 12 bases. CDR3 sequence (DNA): TGTGCCAGCAGCTCGAAAGAAATTGCAACTAATGAAAAACTGTTTTTT. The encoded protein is CASSSKEIATNEKLFF.

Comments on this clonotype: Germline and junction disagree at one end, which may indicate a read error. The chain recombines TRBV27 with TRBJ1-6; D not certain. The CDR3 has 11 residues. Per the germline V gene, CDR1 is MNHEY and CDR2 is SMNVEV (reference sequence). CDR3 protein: CASTLSSPLHF. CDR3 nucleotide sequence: TGTGCCAGCACTTTATCTTCACCCCTCCACTTT.

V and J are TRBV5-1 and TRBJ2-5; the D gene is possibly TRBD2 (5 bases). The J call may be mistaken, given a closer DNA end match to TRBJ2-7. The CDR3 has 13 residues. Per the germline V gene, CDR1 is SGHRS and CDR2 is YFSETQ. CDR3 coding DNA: TGCGCCAGCAGCTGGGAGCTACGCTACGAGCAGTACTTC. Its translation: CASSWELRYEQYF.

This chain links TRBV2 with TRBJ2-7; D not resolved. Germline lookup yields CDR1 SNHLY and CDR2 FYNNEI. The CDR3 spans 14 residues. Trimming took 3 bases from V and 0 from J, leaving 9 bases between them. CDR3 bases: TGTGCCAGCAGTGAGGCCTCTAGCTCCTACGAGCAGTACTTC. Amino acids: CASSEASSSYEQYF.

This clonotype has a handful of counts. CDR3 in DNA: TGTGCCAGCAGTTACTCACATCAAGGACATGAGCAGTTCTTC. Protein sequence: CASSYSHQGHEQFF. This chain links TRBV6-5 with TRBJ2-1; D is uncertain. The CDR3 runs to 14 residues. Trimming removed 0 bases at V and 8 bases at J, with 11 bases between. Germline values: CDR1 MNHEY, CDR2 SVGAGI.

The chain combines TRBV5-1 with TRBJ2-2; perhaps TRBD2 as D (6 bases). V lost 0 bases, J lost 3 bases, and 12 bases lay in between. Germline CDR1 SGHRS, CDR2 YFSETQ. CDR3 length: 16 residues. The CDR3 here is CASSLGPGDYTGELFF. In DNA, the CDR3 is TGCGCCAGCAGCTTGGGTCCGGGGGATTACACCGGGGAGCTGTTTTTT. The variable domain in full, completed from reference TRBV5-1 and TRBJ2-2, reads KAGVTQTPRYLIKTRGQQVTLSCSPISGHRSVSWYQQTPGQGLQFLFEYFSETQRNKGNFPGRFSGRQFSNSRSEMNVSTLELGDSALYLCASSLGPGDYTGELFFGEGSRLTVL.

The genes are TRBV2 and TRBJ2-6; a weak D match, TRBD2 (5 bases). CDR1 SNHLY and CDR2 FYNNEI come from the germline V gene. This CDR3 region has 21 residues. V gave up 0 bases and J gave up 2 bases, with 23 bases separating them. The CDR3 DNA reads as TGTGCCAGCAGTGAAGCGCTTAGCCTGGGAGTCTCATCCCCTGGGGCCAACGTCCTGACTTTC. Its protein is CASSEALSLGVSSPGANVLTF.

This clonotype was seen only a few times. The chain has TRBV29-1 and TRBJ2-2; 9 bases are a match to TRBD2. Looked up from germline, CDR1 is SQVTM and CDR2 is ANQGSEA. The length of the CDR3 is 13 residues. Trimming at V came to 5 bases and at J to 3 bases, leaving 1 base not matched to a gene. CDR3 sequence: CSVLAGYTGELFF. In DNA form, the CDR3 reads TGCAGCGTTCTAGCGGGATACACCGGGGAGCTGTTTTTT.

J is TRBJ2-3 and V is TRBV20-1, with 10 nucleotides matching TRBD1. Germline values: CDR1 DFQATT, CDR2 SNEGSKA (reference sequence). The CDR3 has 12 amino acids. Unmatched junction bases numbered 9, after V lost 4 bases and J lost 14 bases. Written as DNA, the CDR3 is TGCAGTGCTACACCGACAGGGGGCCCTCTGTATTTT. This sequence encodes CSATPTGGPLYF.

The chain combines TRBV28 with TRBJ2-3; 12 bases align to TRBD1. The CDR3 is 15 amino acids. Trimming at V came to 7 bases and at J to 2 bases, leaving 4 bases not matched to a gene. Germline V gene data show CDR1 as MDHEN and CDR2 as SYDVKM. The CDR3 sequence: CASTTGQGATDTQYF. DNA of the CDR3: TGTGCCAGCACCACGGGACAGGGGGCCACAGATACGCAGTATTTT.

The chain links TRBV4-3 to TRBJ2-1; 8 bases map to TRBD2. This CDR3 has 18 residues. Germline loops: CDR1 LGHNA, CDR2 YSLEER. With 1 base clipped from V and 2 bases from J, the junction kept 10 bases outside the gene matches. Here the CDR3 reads CASSQVRGSGTPYNEQFF. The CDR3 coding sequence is TGCGCCAGCAGCCAAGTGAGGGGTAGCGGGACCCCCTACAATGAGCAGTTCTTC.